These 11 T cell receptor beta chains originate from one sample sequenced in a study of T cell clonotyping in hematopoietic cell transplantation. Using immunoSEQ multiplex PCR, the repertoire was profiled, and TCRdb retains in-frame clones only, with some absent. The repertoire includes around 13,000 clones, roughly 80% of them detected once, and 5.8% sits in the top ten. The source was PBMCs, collected 100 days after allogeneic stem cell transplant. These receptors were collected from a female patient aged 35 to 55 who had an allogeneic stem cell transplant from a related donor, so T cells may come from the graft donor. Some clones in this sample may be carry-over from other donors' samples.

This clone came up a few times. The identical CDR3 is also encoded by other nucleotide sequences in the sample. The chain is built from TRBV9 and TRBJ2-5, with no clear D. The CDR3 has 13 amino acids. Germline lookup yields CDR1 SGDLS and CDR2 YYNGEE. V was clipped by 0 bases and J by 5 bases, with 8 bases between them. Written as DNA, the CDR3 is TGTGCCAGCAGCGTAGCTAGGTCGGAGACCCAGTACTTC. This translates into CASSVARSETQYF. The variable domain in full, with the rest retrieved from reference TRBV9 and TRBJ2-5, is DSGVTQTPKHLITATGQRVTLRCSPRSGDLSVYWYQQSLDQGLQFLIQYYNGEERAKGNILERFSAQQFPDLHSELNLSSLELGDSALYFCASSVARSETQYFGPGTRLLVL.

The chain uses TRBV6-1 and TRBJ1-2; the D gene is possibly TRBD1 (5 bases). Trimming took 1 base from V and 0 from J, leaving 15 bases between them. Per germline, CDR1 MNHNS and CDR2 SASEGT. The CDR3 loop spans 17 amino acids. The DNA of the CDR3 is TGTGCCAGCAGTGAAGAAACAGGACACCCGTCTAACTATGGCTACACCTTC. This gives the protein CASSEETGHPSNYGYTF.

CDR3 DNA: TGCGCCAGCAGCCAGGAGTCCGGGACCTACGAGCAGTACTTC. Residues: CASSQESGTYEQYF. The chain uses TRBV4-3 and TRBJ2-7, with TRBD2 as a possible D gene (5 bases). V was trimmed by 3 bases and J by 2 bases, leaving 11 bases between them. The CDR3 is made up of 14 amino acids. Germline loops: CDR1 LGHNA, CDR2 YSLEER.

V usage is TRBV30 and J usage is TRBJ2-7, with D perhaps TRBD1 (6 bases). Germline CDR1 is GTSNPN and CDR2 is SVGIG (reference sequence). Between the trimmed V and J ends, which lost 3 bases and 8 bases, there was a span of 14 bases. There are 12 residues in the CDR3. CDR3 in DNA: TGTGCCTGGAGCGACAGGACGTACAAGCAGTACTTC. Its translation is CAWSDRTYKQYF.

V is TRBV2 and J is TRBJ1-1; D is unclear. The CDR3 runs 12 residues. V was trimmed by 10 bases and J by 0 bases, leaving 9 bases between them. Germline V gene data show CDR1 as SNHLY and CDR2 as FYNNEI. CDR3 region: CATGEMNTEAFF. DNA of the CDR3: TGTGCCACCGGAGAAATGAACACTGAAGCTTTCTTT.

This clone has more than one count but fewer than ten. This sequence joins TRBV11-3 and TRBJ2-1; D may be TRBD1 (5 bases). V dropped 4 bases and J dropped 5 bases, with 18 bases sitting between them. CDR3 length: 16 amino acids. The germline gives CDR1 SGHNT, CDR2 YENEEA. This CDR3 is CASSSKGLRSHNEQFF. CDR3 bases: TGTGCCAGCAGCTCTAAGGGGCTCCGATCCCACAATGAGCAGTTCTTC.

The chain links TRBV6-5 to TRBJ2-7; 9 nucleotides line up with TRBD1. V was clipped by 0 bases and J by 3 bases; unmatched bases: 3. The CDR3 covers 15 residues. The V gene's germline CDR1 is MNHEY and CDR2 SVGAGI. CDR3 sequence (DNA): TGTGCCAGCAGTTACTCAGACAGGGGGGGCTACGAGCAGTACTTC. Translation: CASSYSDRGGYEQYF.

The chain carries TRBV7-2 and TRBJ1-2, with unresolved D. V lost 1 base and J 8 bases, leaving 23 bases between the germline ends. The CDR3 extends over 17 amino acids. CDR1 is SGHTA, CDR2 FQGNSA, per germline. CDR3 loop: CASSLGHRTLVAIGYTF. The CDR3 DNA reads as TGTGCCAGCAGCTTAGGACACCGGACCCTTGTGGCAATAGGCTACACCTTC.

This clone is categorized as medium-sized (0.01 to 0.1%). The V call is TRBV6-5, the J call TRBJ1-5; D possibly corresponds to TRBD1 (5 bases). This CDR3 is 14 amino acids long. Germline V lookup: CDR1 MNHEY, CDR2 SVGAGI. The V end lost 4 bases, the J end lost 3 bases, and 10 bases lay between the germline ends. In DNA form, the CDR3 reads TGTGCCAGCAGTTTAGCCAGGGTCAATCAGCCCCAGCATTTT. This translates into CASSLARVNQPQHF.

In this sample, this clone turned up a few times. The chain has TRBV25-1 and TRBJ2-3; TRBD1 is a possible D gene (5 bases). V gave up 6 bases and J gave up 0 bases, with 7 bases separating them. CDR3 size: 13 residues. Germline V gene data show CDR1 as MGHDK and CDR2 as SYGVNS. The CDR3 nucleotides read TGTGCCAGCAGCAGGGATAGCACAGATACGCAGTATTTT. Its translation: CASSRDSTDTQYF. Full variable domain (outside the CDR3, taken from reference TRBV25-1 and TRBJ2-3): EADIYQTPRYLVIGTGKKITLECSQTMGHDKMYWYQQDPGMELHLIHYSYGVNSTEKGDLSSESTVSRIRTEHFPLTLESARPSHTSQYLCASSRDSTDTQYFGPGTRLTVL.

This clone appeared a single time. The rearrangement links TRBV11-1 to TRBJ2-2; D unclear. The germline V gene has CDR1 SGHAT and CDR2 FQDESV (reference sequence). The V gene lost 1 base and the J gene lost 2 bases, with 11 bases spanning the gap. The CDR3 runs to 16 residues. Written as DNA, the CDR3 is TGTGCCAGCAGCTTAGGTTGGCAAACAAACACCGGGGAGCTGTTTTTT. It codes for CASSLGWQTNTGELFF.